Included here is one T cell receptor beta chain sequence, with context. Its target is unknown. Primers used in a second PCR of about 7 to 12 cycles were a sample-barcoded 5' primer and a J-beta primer mix. Each cDNA molecule received a tag from a template-switch adaptor that had 12 random nucleotides. Via MiXCR, TCRdb re-called the 5' RACE reads, giving one row per CDR3 protein. The data show 700,000 to 850,000 distinct CDR3 sequences, about 53% seen once. Drawn from each donor were around 10 milliliters of peripheral blood. These data belong to a study of blood T cells in healthy people across ages. The junction had 10 bases not matched to a gene; V was cut back by 6 bases and J by 5 bases. There are 14 residues in the CDR3. Overall study results and limits: The fall in TCR beta diversity per million T cells was roughly linear with age. Diversity was estimated from one million T cells, and these estimates were considered underestimates.

This chain joins TRBV12-3 or TRBV12-4 and TRBJ2-7; the match to TRBD1 covers 7 bases. The sample comprised blood. This sequence was found in a man older than 75 in good health. The CDR3 region has the DNA TGTGCCAGCAGGGCGACAGGGATCATGCACGAGCAGTACTTC. Encoded protein: CASRATGIMHEQYF.